The clone carrying this TCR beta chain was picked up many times. What it binds is not known. These data come from a study of T-cell memory formation after mild COVID-19. Study-level information: The two donors had largely donor-specific TCR clusters.

The length of the CDR3 is 20 residues. V was cut by 3 bases and J by 0 bases, with 24 bases left in between. Germline V gene lookup returns CDR1 SGHAT and CDR2 FQNNGV. TCRdb re-derived calls from the 5' RACE reads in MiXCR, one entry per CDR3 protein. Of roughly 240,000 distinct CDR3 sequences in the sample, 15% were seen once. Study-level points and caveats: CM and EM subsets held most contracting CD4+ clones; EMRA held CD8+ ones. For second-wave clones that peaked at day 37, SARS-CoV-2 specificity went unverified. Some clones that responded were present in memory (sampled pre-infection), which suggests cross-reactive memory joined.

This chain links TRBV11-2 with TRBJ2-1; D might be TRBD1 or TRBD2, each matching 6 bases. This sequence was found in an adult woman who had mild COVID-19 (a few samples of this study predate the infection). Cell type and time point are not known. The sample comprised PBMCs or a T cell subset sorted from them (not recorded which). Here the CDR3 DNA reads TGTGCCAGCAGCTTTAGAGGGGGAGACTGGGGCGGGGACTCCTACAATGAGCAGTTCTTC. Protein product: CASSFRGGDWGGDSYNEQFF.